A selection of T cell receptor beta chains follows, all from one sample in a study of long-term antiretroviral therapy in people with HIV. This table comes from immunoSEQ multiplex PCR, and its TCRdb copy is limited to in-frame clones, with some not included. The data show some 31,000 clones, around 78% seen once. Sequenced here: unsorted PBMCs, sampled 3.1 years after starting antiretroviral therapy. All receptors derive from a woman between 45 and 60 years old with HIV. The CDR3 runs from the conserved cysteine through the conserved F or W. The D gene is left open where the match is weak. Clone size is stated in some rows and not others, as once, few, many or a class when expanded.

J gene,CDR3 length,V gene,clone size,D gene,CDR3 DNA,CDR3 protein
TRBJ1-3,14,TRBV12-5,.,.,TGTGCTAGTGGTTTGGTAGCCAGCGGAAACACCATATATTTT,CASGLVASGNTIYF
TRBJ2-2,11,TRBV5-1,few,.,TGCGCCAGCAGCTTCGCCGGGGAGCTGTTTTTT,CASSFAGELFF
TRBJ2-7,13,TRBV28,.,.,TGTGCCAGCAGTTTCTTAACGGGGGTAGTGCAGTACTTC,CASSFLTGVVQYF
TRBJ2-5,13,TRBV6-6,once,.,TGTGCCAGCAGTTACTCGGGTGAGGAGACCCAGTACTTC,CASSYSGEETQYF
TRBJ2-3,15,TRBV21-1,.,.,TGTGCCAGCCCGCCGGGCGGGGCGAGCACAGATACGCAGTATTTT,CASPPGGASTDTQYF
TRBJ2-1,16,TRBV7-3,.,.,TGTGCCAGCAGCTTAACAGGGGCGGGAAACTACAATGAGCAGTTCTTC,CASSLTGAGNYNEQFF
TRBJ1-6,14,TRBV25-1,few,.,TGTGCCAGCAGCTTACCAGGGCCGGGCTCACCCCTCCACTTT,CASSLPGPGSPLHF
TRBJ1-2,13,TRBV2,.,.,TGTGCCAGCAGCACCGACAATAACTATGGCTACACCTTC,CASSTDNNYGYTF
TRBJ2-4,14,TRBV4-1,few,.,TGCGCCAGCAGCCAAGACCTAACCGAAAACATTCAGTACTTC,CASSQDLTENIQYF
TRBJ2-5,17,TRBV5-1,.,TRBD2,TGCGCCAGCAGCTTGGGACTAGCGGGGGTAACCCAAGAGACCCAGTACTTC,CASSLGLAGVTQETQYF
TRBJ1-1,14,TRBV6-5,.,.,TGTGCCAGCAGTTCGTTCAGGAAGAACACTGAAGCTTTCTTT,CASSSFRKNTEAFF
TRBJ1-3,14,TRBV14,.,.,TGTGCCAGCAGCCGGCGAAACTCTGGAAACACCATATATTTT,CASSRRNSGNTIYF
TRBJ2-6,13,TRBV29-1,.,.,TGCAGCGTTGATTCCTCTGGGGCCAACGTCCTGACTTTC,CSVDSSGANVLTF
TRBJ1-2,17,TRBV11-2,.,TRBD1,TGTGCCAGCAGCAGACAGGGGGATCCTGCGTTCGGCTATGGCTACACCTTC,CASSRQGDPAFGYGYTF
TRBJ1-1,16,TRBV5-6,.,.,TGTGCCAGCAGCTTGGCCTGGGACCGGCTGAACACTGAAGCTTTCTTT,CASSLAWDRLNTEAFF
TRBJ1-3,12,TRBV11-2,few,.,TGTGCCAGCGGACCAGGCGGAAACACCATATATTTT,CASGPGGNTIYF
TRBJ1-6,16,TRBV30,.,.,TGTGCCTGGAGTATAGGAATGGGTTTTTATAATTCACCCCTCCACTTT,CAWSIGMGFYNSPLHF
TRBJ2-1,11,TRBV19,.,.,TGTGCCAGTAGTGTAAACTTTGAGCAGTTCTTC,CASSVNFEQFF
TRBJ2-5,15,TRBV11-2,.,TRBD2,TGTGCCAGCAGCACCGGGACTAGGTACCAAGAGACCCAGTACTTC,CASSTGTRYQETQYF
TRBJ1-4,14,TRBV18,.,.,TGTGCCAGCTCACCAGTAGGGTCTAATGAAAAACTGTTTTTT,CASSPVGSNEKLFF
TRBJ1-4,16,TRBV5-1,once,.,TGCGCCAGCAGCTTGCCCAGGGGATCAGTTAATGAAAAACTGTTTTTT,CASSLPRGSVNEKLFF
TRBJ1-4,13,TRBV19,.,TRBD1,TGTGCCAGTAGAGACAGGGCAGATGAAAAACTGTTTTTT,CASRDRADEKLFF
TRBJ1-4,15,TRBV27,few,TRBD1,TGTGCCAGCAGTAAAACCGGGACAGGGCTTGAAAAACTGTTTTTT,CASSKTGTGLEKLFF
TRBJ1-5,16,TRBV7-9,few,.,TGTGCCAGCAGCTTGGGGTCCGGGGGGGCGGAACAGCCCCAGCATTTT,CASSLGSGGAEQPQHF
TRBJ1-6,16,TRBV5-1,.,.,TGCGCCAGCAGCCAGGGCCTACGGGGACTCAATTCACCCCTCCACTTT,CASSQGLRGLNSPLHF
TRBJ1-2,15,TRBV7-9,.,.,TGTGCCAGCAGCCCCCCGCAGGGGCAGGTGAGGGGCTACACCTTC,CASSPPQGQVRGYTF
TRBJ1-5,12,TRBV19,.,.,TGTGCCAGTAGTTTCAGGGGCGAGCCCCAGCATTTT,CASSFRGEPQHF
TRBJ2-1,14,TRBV19,few,.,TGTGCCAGTAACGGAGGGGGCTCCTACAATGAGCAGTTCTTC,CASNGGGSYNEQFF
TRBJ1-5,17,TRBV27,few,TRBD1,TGTGCCAGCAGTTTGGCTGGCGGGCAGGGGGCCAATCAGCCCCAGCATTTT,CASSLAGGQGANQPQHF
TRBJ2-3,15,TRBV10-1,.,TRBD2,TGCGCCAGCAGCTCTAGCGGGGGGATAACAGATACGCAGTATTTT,CASSSSGGITDTQYF
TRBJ2-3,14,TRBV7-7,.,TRBD2,TGTGCCAGCAGCGAAAGCGGGGGCGGAGATACGCAGTATTTT,CASSESGGGDTQYF
TRBJ1-1,13,TRBV6-6,.,.,TGTGCCAGCAGTTACACGCAGAACACTGAAGCTTTCTTT,CASSYTQNTEAFF
TRBJ2-1,16,TRBV7-8,.,.,TGTGCCAGCAGCTTAGGAGGGGGGGCTACCTACAATGAGCAGTTCTTC,CASSLGGGATYNEQFF
TRBJ1-4,14,TRBV2,few,.,TGTGCCAGCAGTTTTAGGGGAGCTAATGAAAAACTGTTTTTT,CASSFRGANEKLFF
TRBJ2-2,16,TRBV7-9,.,.,TGTGCCAGCAGCTTAGGATTTTCAGGGAACACCGGGGAGCTGTTTTTT,CASSLGFSGNTGELFF
TRBJ1-4,16,TRBV5-1,.,.,TGCGCCAGCAGCCCCGGTGGGGGGCGCTTTAATGAAAAACTGTTTTTT,CASSPGGGRFNEKLFF
TRBJ1-1,12,TRBV29-1,.,.,TGCAGCGTTGCTCCACATCAGGAAGCTGCTTTCTTT,CSVAPHQEAAFF
TRBJ1-2,12,TRBV5-6,.,.,TGTGCCAGCAGCTTTATGGGGTCTGGCTACACCTTC,CASSFMGSGYTF
TRBJ1-1,11,TRBV5-4,.,.,TGTGCCAGCACCTCTGGAAATGAAGCTTTCTTT,CASTSGNEAFF
TRBJ2-1,15,TRBV9,.,TRBD2,TGTGCCAGCAGCGTTGCGGGGGTGAGACACAATGAGCAGTTCTTC,CASSVAGVRHNEQFF
TRBJ1-2,15,TRBV4-2,.,TRBD1,TGTGCCAGCAGCCAAGATTATAGACAGGGGAATGGCTACACCTTC,CASSQDYRQGNGYTF
TRBJ1-5,15,TRBV19,.,TRBD1,TGTGCCAGTAGTCCAGAATCCGGGACAGTACAGCCCCAGCATTTT,CASSPESGTVQPQHF
TRBJ2-6,14,TRBV19,.,.,TGTGCCAGTAGTATGCGTTCACGGGCCAACGTCCTGACTTTC,CASSMRSRANVLTF
TRBJ1-1,18,TRBV5-6,.,TRBD1,TGTGCCAGCAGCTTGGCAGGACAGGGATACCAGAAGACCACTGAAGCTTTCTTT,CASSLAGQGYQKTTEAFF
TRBJ2-2,15,TRBV29-1,.,TRBD1,TGCAGCGTTGAAGTGGGACAGGGGTGGACCGGGGAGCTGTTTTTT,CSVEVGQGWTGELFF
TRBJ1-1,12,TRBV7-9,few,TRBD1,TGTGCCAGCCCAGGGGGCTACACTGAAGCTTTCTTT,CASPGGYTEAFF
TRBJ2-2,15,TRBV5-1,.,.,TGCGCCAGCAGCTCCCCGACTAGTAGGACCGGGGAGCTGTTTTTT,CASSSPTSRTGELFF